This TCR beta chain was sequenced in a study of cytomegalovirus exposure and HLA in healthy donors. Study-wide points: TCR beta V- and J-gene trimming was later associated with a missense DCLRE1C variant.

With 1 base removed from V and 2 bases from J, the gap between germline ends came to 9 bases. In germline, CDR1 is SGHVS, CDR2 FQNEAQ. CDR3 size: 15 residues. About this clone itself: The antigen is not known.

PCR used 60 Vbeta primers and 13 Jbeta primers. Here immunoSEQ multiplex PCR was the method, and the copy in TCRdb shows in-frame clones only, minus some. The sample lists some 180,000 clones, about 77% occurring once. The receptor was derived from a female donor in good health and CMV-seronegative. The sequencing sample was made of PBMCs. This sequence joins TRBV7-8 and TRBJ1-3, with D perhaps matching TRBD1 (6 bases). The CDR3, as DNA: TGTGCCAGCAGCTTAGACAGGGTCCCTGGAAACACCATATATTTT. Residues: CASSLDRVPGNTIYF. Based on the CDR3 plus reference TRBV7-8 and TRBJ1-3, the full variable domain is GAGVSQSPRYKVAKRGQDVALRCDPISGHVSLFWYQQALGQGPEFLTYFQNEAQLDKSGLPSDRFFAERPEGSVSTLKIQRTQQEDSAVYLCASSLDRVPGNTIYFGEGSWLTVV.